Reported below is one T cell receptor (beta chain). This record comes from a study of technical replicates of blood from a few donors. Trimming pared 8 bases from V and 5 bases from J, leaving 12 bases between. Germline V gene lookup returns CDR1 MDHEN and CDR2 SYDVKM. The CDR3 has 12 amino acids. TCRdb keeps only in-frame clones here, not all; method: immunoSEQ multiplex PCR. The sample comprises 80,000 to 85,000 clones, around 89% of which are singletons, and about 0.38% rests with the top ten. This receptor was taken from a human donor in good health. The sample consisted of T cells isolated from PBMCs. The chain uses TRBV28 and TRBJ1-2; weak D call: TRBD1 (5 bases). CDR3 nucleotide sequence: TGTGCCAGCCGGGGGGTTGGGTATGGCTACACCTTC. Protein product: CASRGVGYGYTF.